This paragraph reports one T cell receptor (beta chain). The antigen is not known. The junction and the germline gene differ at one end; a read error may be behind it. The length of the CDR3 is 15 residues. Germline loops: CDR1 SGHNT, CDR2 YYREEE (reference sequence). TCRdb re-called the RT-PCR reads with MiXCR, one entry per CDR3 protein. This table holds 430,000 or so distinct CDR3 sequences, approximately 9.9% found once. This specimen belongs to a study of response to subunit inactivated influenza vaccine. Study results and caveats: Only a handful of new T cells, the authors suggested, are recruited with each seasonal influenza vaccination.

Sequences were derived from PBMCs from blood, sampled roughly 47 days after vaccination. The chain recombines TRBV5-4 with TRBJ2-1, with D perhaps matching TRBD1 or TRBD2 (6 bases each). This clonotype originated in a man aged 45-65 years who received an inactivated influenza vaccine. Here the CDR3 DNA reads TGTGCCAGCAGCTTTGTGGGGGGCGGGTACAATGGGCAGTTCTTC. Protein sequence: CASSFVGGGYNGQFF.